This record concerns one T cell receptor beta chain sequence. The CDR3 has 16 amino acids. Trimming at V came to 4 bases and at J to 2 bases, leaving 1 base not matched to a gene. CDR1 is MGHRA, CDR2 YSYEKL, per germline. This sample was included in a study of T-cell memory formation after mild COVID-19. The authors produced TCR alpha and TCR beta cDNA libraries with sample barcodes and UMIs by 5'RACE using constant-segment primers. TCRdb fed the 5' RACE reads into MiXCR, producing one record per CDR3 protein. Seen here are tens of thousands of distinct CDR3 sequences, around 14% observed once, and the top ten hold 25% to 35%.

The sample taken for sequencing was PBMCs or a T cell subset sorted from them (not recorded which). The chain has TRBV4-1 and TRBJ2-1; TRBD2 aligns across 14 bases. The sequence derives from an adult woman who had mild COVID-19 (a few samples of this study predate the infection). Cell type and time point are not known. This CDR3 reads CASSLTSGRAYNEQFF. For the CDR3, the DNA is TGCGCCAGCAGCCTGACTAGCGGGAGGGCCTACAATGAGCAGTTCTTC.